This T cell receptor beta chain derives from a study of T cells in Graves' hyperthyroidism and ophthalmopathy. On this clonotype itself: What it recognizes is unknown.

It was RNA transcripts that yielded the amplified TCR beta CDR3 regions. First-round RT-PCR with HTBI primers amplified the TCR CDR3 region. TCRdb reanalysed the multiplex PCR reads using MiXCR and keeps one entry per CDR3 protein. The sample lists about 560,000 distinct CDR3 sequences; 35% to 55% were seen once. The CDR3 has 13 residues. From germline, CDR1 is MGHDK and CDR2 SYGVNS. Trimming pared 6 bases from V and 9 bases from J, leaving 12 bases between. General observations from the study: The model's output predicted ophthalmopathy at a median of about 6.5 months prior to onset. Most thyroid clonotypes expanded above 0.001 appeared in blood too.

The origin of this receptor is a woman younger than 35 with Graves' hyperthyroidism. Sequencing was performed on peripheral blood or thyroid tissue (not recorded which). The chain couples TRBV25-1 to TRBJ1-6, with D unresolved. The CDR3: CASSLGFGSPLHF. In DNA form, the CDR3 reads TGTGCCAGCAGCCTGGGGTTCGGTTCACCCCTCCACTTT.